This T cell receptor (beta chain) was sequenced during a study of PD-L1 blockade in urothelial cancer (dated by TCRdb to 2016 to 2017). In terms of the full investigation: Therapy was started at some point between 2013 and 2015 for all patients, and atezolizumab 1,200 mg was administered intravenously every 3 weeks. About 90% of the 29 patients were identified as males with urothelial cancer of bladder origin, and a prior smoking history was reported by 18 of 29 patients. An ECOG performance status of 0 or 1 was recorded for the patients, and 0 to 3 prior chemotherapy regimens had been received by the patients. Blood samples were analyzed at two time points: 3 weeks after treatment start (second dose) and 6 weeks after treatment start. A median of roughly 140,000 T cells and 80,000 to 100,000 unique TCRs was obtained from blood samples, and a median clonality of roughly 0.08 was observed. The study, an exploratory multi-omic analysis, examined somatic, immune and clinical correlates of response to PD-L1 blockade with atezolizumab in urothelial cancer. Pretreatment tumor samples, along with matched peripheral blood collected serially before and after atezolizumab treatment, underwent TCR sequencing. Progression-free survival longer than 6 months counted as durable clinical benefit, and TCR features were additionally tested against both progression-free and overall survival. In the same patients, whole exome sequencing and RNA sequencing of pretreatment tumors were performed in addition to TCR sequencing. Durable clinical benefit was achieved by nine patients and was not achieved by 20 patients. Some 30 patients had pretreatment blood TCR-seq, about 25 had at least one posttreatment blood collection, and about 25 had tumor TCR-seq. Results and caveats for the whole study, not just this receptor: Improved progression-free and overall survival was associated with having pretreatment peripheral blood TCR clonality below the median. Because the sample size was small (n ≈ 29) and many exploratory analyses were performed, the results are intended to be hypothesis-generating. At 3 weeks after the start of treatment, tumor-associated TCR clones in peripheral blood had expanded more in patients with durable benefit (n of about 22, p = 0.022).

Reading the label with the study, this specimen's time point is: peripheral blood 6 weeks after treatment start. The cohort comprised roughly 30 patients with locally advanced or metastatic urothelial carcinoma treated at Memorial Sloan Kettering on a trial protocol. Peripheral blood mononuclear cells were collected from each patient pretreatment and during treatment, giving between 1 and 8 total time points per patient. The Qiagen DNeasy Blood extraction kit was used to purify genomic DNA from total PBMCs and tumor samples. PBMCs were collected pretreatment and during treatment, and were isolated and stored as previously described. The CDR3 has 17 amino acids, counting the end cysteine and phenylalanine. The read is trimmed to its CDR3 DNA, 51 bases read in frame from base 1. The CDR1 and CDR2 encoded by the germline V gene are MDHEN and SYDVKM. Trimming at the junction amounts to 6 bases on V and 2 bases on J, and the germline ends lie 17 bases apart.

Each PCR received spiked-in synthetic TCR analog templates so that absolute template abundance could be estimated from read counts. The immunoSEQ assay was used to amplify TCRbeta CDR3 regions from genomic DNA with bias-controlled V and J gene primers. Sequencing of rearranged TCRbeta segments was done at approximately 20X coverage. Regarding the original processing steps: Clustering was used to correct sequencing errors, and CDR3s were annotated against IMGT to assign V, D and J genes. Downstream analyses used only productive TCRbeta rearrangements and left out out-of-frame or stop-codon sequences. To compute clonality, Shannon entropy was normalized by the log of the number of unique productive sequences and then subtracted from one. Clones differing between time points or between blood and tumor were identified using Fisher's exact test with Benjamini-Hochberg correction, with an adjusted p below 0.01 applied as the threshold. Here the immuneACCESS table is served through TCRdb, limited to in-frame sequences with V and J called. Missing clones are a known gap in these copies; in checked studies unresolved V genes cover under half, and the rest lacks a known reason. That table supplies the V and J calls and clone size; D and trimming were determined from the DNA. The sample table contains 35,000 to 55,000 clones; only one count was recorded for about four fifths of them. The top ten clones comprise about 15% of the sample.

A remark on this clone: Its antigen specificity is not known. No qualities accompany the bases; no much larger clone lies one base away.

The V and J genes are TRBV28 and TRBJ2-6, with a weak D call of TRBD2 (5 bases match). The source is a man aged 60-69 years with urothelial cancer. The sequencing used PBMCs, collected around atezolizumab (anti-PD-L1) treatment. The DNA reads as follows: TGTGCCAGCAGGCCCAACCCCGGGGTGGCTGGGGCCAACGTCCTGACTTTC. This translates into CASRPNPGVAGANVLTF.